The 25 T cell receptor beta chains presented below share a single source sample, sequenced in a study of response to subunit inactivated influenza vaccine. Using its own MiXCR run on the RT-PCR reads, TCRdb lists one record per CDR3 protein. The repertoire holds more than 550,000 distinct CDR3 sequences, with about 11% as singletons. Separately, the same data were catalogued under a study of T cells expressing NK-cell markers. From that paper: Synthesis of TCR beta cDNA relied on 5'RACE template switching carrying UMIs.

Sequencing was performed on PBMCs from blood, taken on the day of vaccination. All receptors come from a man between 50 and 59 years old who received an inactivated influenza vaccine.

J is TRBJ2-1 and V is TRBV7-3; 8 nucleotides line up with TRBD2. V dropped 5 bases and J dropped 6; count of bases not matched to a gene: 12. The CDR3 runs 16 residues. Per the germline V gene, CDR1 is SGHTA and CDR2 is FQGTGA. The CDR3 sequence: CASSPKNPAGVNEQFF. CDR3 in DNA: TGTGCCAGCAGCCCAAAGAATCCAGCGGGAGTCAATGAGCAGTTCTTC.

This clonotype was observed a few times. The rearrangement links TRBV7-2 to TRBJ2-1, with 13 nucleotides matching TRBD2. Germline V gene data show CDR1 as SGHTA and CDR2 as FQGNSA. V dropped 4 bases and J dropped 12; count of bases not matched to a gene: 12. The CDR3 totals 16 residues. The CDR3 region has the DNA TGTGCCAGCAGCTCCTACTATCGGACTAGCGGGAGTGGGCAGTTCTTC. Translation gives CASSSYYRTSGSGQFF.

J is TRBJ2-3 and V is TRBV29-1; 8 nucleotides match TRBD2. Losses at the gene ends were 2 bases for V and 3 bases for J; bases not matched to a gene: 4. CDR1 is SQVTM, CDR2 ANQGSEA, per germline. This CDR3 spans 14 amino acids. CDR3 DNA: TGCAGCGTTGAACCTAGACTAGCGACAGATACGCAGTATTTT. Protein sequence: CSVEPRLATDTQYF.

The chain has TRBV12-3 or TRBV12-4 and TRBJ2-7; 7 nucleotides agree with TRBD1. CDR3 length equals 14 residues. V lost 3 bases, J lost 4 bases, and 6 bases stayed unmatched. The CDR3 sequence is CASSFRQGFYEQYF. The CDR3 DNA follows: TGTGCCAGCAGTTTCCGACAGGGATTTTACGAGCAGTACTTC.

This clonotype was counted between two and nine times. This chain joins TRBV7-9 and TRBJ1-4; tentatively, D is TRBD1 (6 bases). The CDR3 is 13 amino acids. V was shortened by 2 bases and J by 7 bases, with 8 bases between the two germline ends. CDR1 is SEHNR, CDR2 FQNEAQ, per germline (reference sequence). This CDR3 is CASSLSRGEKLFF. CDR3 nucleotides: TGTGCCAGCAGCTTATCCAGGGGTGAAAAACTGTTTTTT.

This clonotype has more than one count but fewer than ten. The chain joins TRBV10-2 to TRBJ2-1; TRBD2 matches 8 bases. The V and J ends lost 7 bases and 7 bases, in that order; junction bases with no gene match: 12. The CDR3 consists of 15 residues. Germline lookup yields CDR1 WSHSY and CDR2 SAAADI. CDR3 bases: TGCGCCAGCACTCCGGGAGGGCGGGGTTGGAATGAGCAGTTCTTC. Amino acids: CASTPGGRGWNEQFF.

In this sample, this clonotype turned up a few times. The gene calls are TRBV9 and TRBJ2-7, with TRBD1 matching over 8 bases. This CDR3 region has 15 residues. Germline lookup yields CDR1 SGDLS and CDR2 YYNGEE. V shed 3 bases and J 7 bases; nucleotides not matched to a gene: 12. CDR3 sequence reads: CASSDSGGASQEQYF. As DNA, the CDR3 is TGTGCCAGCAGCGACTCAGGGGGCGCTTCTCAAGAGCAGTACTTC.

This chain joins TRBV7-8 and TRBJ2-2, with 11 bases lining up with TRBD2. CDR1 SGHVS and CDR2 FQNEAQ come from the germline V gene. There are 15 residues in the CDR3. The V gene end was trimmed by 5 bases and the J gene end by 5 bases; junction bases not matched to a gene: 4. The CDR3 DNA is TGTGCCAGCAGCACTAGCGGGAGCCATACCGGGGAGCTGTTTTTT. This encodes CASSTSGSHTGELFF.

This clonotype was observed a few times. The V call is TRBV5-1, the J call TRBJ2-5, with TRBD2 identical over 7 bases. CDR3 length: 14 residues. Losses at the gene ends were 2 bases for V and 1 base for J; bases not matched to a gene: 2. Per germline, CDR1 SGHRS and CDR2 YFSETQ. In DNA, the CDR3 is TGCGCCAGCAGCTTAGGGACTATCCAAGAGACCCAGTACTTC. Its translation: CASSLGTIQETQYF.

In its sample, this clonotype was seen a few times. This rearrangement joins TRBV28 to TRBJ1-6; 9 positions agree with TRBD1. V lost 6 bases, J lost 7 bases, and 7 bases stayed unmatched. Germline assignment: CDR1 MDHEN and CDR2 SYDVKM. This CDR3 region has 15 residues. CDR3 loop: CASRWGTGRNSPLHF. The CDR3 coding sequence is TGTGCCAGCAGGTGGGGGACAGGGAGGAATTCACCCCTCCACTTT.

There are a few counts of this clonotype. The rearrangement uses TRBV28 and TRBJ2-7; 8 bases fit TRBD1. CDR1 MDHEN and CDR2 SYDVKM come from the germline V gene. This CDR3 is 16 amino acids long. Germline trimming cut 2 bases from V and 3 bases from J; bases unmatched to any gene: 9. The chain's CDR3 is CASSLVGQGAFYEQYF. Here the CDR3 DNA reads TGTGCCAGCAGTTTAGTTGGGCAGGGGGCTTTCTACGAGCAGTACTTC.

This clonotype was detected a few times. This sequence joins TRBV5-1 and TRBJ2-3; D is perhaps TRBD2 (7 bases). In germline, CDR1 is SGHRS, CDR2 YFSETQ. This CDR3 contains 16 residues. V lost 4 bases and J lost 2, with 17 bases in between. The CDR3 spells CASSPPRGGYTDTQYF. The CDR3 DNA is TGCGCCAGCAGCCCCCCGAGGGGGGGTTACACAGATACGCAGTATTTT.

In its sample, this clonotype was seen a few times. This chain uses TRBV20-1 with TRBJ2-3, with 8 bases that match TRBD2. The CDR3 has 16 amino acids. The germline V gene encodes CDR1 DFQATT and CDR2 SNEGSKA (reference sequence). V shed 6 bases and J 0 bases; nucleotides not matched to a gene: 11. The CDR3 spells CSAVAGASGSTDTQYF. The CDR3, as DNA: TGCAGTGCCGTGGCCGGGGCTAGCGGGAGCACAGATACGCAGTATTTT.

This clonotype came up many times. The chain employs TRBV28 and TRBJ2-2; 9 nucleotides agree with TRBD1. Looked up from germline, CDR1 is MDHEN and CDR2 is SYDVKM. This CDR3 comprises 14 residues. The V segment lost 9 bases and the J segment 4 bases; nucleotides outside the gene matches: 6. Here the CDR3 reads CARDRGWSTGELFF. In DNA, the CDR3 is TGTGCCAGGGACAGGGGTTGGAGCACCGGGGAGCTGTTTTTT. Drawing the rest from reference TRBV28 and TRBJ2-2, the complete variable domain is DVKVTQSSRYLVKRTGEKVFLECVQDMDHENMFWYRQDPGLGLRLIYFSYDVKMKEKGDIPEGYSVSREKKERFSLILESASTNQTSMYLCARDRGWSTGELFFGEGSRLTVL.

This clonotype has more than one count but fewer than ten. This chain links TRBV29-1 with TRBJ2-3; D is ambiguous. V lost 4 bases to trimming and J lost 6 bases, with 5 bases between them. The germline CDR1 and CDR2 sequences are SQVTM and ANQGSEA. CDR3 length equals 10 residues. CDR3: CSVGPDTQYF. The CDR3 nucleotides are TGCAGCGTTGGTCCGGATACGCAGTATTTT.

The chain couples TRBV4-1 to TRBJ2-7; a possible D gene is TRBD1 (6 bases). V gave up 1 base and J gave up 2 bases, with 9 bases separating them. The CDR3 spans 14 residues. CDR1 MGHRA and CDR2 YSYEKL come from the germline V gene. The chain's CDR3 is CASSQADSAYEQYF. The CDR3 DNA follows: TGCGCCAGCAGCCAAGCGGACAGTGCCTACGAGCAGTACTTC.

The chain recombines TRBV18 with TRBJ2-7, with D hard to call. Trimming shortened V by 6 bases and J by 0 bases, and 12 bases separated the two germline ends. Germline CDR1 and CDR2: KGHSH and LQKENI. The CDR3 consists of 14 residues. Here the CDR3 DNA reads TGTGCCAGCTCCTTCGGTAGCCGCTCCTACGAGCAGTACTTC. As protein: CASSFGSRSYEQYF.

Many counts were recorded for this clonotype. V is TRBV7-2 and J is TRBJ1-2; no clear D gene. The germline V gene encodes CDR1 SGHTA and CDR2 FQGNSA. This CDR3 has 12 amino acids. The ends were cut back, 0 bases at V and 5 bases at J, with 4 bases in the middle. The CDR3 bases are TGTGCCAGCAGCTTAGCCGGGTATGGCTACACCTTC. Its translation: CASSLAGYGYTF.

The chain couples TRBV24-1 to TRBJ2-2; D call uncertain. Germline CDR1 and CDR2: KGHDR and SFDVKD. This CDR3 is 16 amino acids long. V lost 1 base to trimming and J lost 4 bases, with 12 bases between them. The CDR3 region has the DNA TGTGCCACCAGTGATTTAGCCGATGCGCTCACCGGGGAGCTGTTTTTT. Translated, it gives CATSDLADALTGELFF.

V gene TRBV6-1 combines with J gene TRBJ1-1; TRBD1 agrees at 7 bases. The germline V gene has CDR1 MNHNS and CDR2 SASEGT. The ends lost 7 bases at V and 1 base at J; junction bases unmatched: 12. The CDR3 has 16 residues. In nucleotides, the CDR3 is TGTGCCAGCACCCACGCAGGGGGTGTTGGGAACACTGAAGCTTTCTTT. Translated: CASTHAGGVGNTEAFF.

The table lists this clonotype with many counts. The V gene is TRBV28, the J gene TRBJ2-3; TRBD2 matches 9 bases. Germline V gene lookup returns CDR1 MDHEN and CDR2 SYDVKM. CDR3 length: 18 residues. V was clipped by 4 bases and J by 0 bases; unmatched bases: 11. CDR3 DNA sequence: TGTGCCAGCAGTTCCTCTAGCGGGGCATCCTCTAGCACAGATACGCAGTATTTT. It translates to CASSSSSGASSSTDTQYF.

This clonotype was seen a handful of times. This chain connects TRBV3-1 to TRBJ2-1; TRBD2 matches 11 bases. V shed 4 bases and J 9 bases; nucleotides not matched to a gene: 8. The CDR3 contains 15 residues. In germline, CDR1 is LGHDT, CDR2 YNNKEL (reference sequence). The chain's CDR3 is CASSPLAGGQVEQFF. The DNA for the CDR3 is TGTGCCAGCAGCCCATTAGCGGGAGGGCAGGTTGAGCAGTTCTTC.

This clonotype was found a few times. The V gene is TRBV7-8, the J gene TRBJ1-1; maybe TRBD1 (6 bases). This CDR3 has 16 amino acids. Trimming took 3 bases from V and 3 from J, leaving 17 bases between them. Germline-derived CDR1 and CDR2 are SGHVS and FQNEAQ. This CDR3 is CASSFLGGLRDTEAFF. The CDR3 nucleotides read TGTGCCAGCAGCTTCCTGGGGGGGCTAAGGGACACTGAAGCTTTCTTT.

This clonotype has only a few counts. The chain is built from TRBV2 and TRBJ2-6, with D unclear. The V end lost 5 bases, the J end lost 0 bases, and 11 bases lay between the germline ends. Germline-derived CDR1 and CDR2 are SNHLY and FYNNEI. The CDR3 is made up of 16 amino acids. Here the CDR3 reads CASSLDESSGANVLTF. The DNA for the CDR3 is TGTGCCAGCAGTCTGGACGAAAGCTCTGGGGCCAACGTCCTGACTTTC. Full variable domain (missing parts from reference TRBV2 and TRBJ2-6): EPEVTQTPSHQVTQMGQEVILRCVPISNHLYFYWYRQILGQKVEFLVSFYNNEISEKSEIFDDQFSVERPDGSNFTLKIRSTKLEDSAMYFCASSLDESSGANVLTFGAGSRLTVL.

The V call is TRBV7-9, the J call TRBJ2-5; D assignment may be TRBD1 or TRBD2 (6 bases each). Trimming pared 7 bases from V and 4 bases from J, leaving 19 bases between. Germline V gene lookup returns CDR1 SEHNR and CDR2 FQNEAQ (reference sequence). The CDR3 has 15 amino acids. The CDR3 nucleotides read TGTGCCAGCAACCCACTTGGGGGGCACTCAGAGACCCAGTACTTC. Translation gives CASNPLGGHSETQYF.